The 20 T cell receptor beta chains listed next were all sequenced from one sample in a study of OX40 agonist ivuxolimab in advanced cancers. Using immunoSEQ multiplex PCR, the repertoire was profiled, and TCRdb retains in-frame clones only, with some absent. The sample includes tens of thousands of clones, about 85% of them seen just once. Sample: CD4+ or CD8+ T cells sorted from blood, taken in a trial of the OX40 agonist ivuxolimab. The source is an adult with an advanced solid tumor such as melanoma, head and neck, liver or kidney cancer.

This chain links TRBV6-6 with TRBJ2-3; D is uncertain. V was cut by 6 bases and J by 2 bases, with 18 bases left in between. CDR1 is MNHNY and CDR2 is SVGAGI in the germline V gene (reference sequence). The CDR3 runs to 16 residues. As DNA, the CDR3 is TGTGCCAGCAGCCCCGACCCCCCAACAGCCACAGATACGCAGTATTTT. Protein sequence: CASSPDPPTATDTQYF.

The CDR3 DNA reads TGTGCCAGCAGCGTAGGTGGAGCGAATGAGCAGTTCTTC. The encoded protein is CASSVGGANEQFF. This rearrangement joins TRBV9 to TRBJ2-1; unclear D gene. The CDR3 has 13 amino acids. With 0 bases removed from V and 7 bases from J, the gap between germline ends came to 8 bases. Per germline, CDR1 SGDLS and CDR2 YYNGEE.

The CDR3 bases are TGTGCCATCCTCACCCCGGGTACGCAGTATTTT. Its protein is CAILTPGTQYF. The V and J genes are TRBV27 and TRBJ2-3, with D uncertain. V was clipped by 10 bases and J by 8 bases, with 13 bases between them. The germline V gene has CDR1 MNHEY and CDR2 SMNVEV (reference sequence). The CDR3 spans 11 residues.

The chain is built from TRBV30 and TRBJ2-1; no clear D gene. Germline CDR1 and CDR2: GTSNPN and SVGIG (reference sequence). Deletions cut 5 bases from V and 7 bases from J, with 12 bases between. The CDR3 runs to 12 residues. The CDR3 loop is CAWSLSGNEQFF. The CDR3 region has the DNA TGTGCCTGGTCCCTGTCCGGGAATGAGCAGTTCTTC.

This clone turned up a few times. The rearrangement joins TRBV29-1 to TRBJ2-1; 7 bases align to TRBD2. The CDR3 runs to 13 residues. From germline, CDR1 is SQVTM and CDR2 ANQGSEA. With V trimmed by 5 bases and J by 7 bases, 8 bases remained unmatched. The CDR3 sequence is CSVIPGLINEQFF. The CDR3 coding sequence is TGCAGCGTTATTCCGGGACTAATAAATGAGCAGTTCTTC.

This clone was counted a few times. Germline is not matched at one junction end, which may reflect a read error. The chain links TRBV6-5 to TRBJ1-1, with D hard to call. CDR1 MNHEY and CDR2 SVGAGI come from the germline V gene. This CDR3 contains 13 residues. The CDR3 nucleotides read TGTGCCAGCAGTTACTCGCCCGAGAAAAGCAGCCTCTTT. Protein: CASSYSPEKSSLF.

The V and J genes are TRBV11-1 and TRBJ2-3, with 8 bases matching TRBD2. The CDR3 is made up of 15 amino acids. Germline CDR1 and CDR2: SGHAT and FQDESV (reference sequence). J gave up 3 bases and V 6 bases, and 8 bases lay outside the gene matches. CDR3 residues: CASRSSGASTDTQYF. The CDR3, as DNA: TGTGCCAGCAGAAGTAGCGGGGCCTCGACAGATACGCAGTATTTT.

This clone was seen only once. The genes are TRBV27 and TRBJ1-5, with a weak D call TRBD1 (5 bases). Trimming took off 5 bases at V and 5 bases at J, with 13 bases between the two ends. Germline V gene sequence: CDR1 MNHEY, CDR2 SMNVEV (reference sequence). The CDR3 spans 14 residues. The CDR3 region has the DNA TGTGCCAGCAGTCAAGGGATGGGGCATCAGCCCCAGCATTTT. It encodes CASSQGMGHQPQHF.

The V gene is TRBV2, the J gene TRBJ2-7; a weak D match, TRBD2 (6 bases). The CDR3 sequence is 17 residues long. Trimming stripped 3 bases from V and 0 bases from J, with 18 bases between. Per the germline V gene, CDR1 is SNHLY and CDR2 is FYNNEI. The CDR3 DNA follows: TGTGCCAGCAGTGACGGTACGATCGCGGGAATCTCCTACGAGCAGTACTTC. Its protein is CASSDGTIAGISYEQYF.

The chain recombines TRBV27 with TRBJ2-7; D is perhaps TRBD2 (5 bases). There are 15 residues in the CDR3. Between the trimmed V and J ends, which lost 6 bases and 7 bases, there was a span of 22 bases. Germline CDR1 MNHEY, CDR2 SMNVEV (reference sequence). CDR3 sequence reads: CASRITTGSVLEQYF. The CDR3 DNA sequence: TGTGCCAGCAGGATAACTACGGGATCCGTATTAGAGCAGTACTTC.

The chain links TRBV2 to TRBJ2-1, with TRBD1 matching 7 bases. Germline trimming cut 6 bases from V and 2 bases from J; bases unmatched to any gene: 7. The CDR3 has 15 residues. Looked up from germline, CDR1 is SNHLY and CDR2 is FYNNEI. Here the CDR3 DNA reads TGTGCCAGCAGGAGCCGGGACAGTCCCTACAATGAGCAGTTCTTC. It specifies CASRSRDSPYNEQFF.

This clone appeared a few times. V usage is TRBV4-1 and J usage is TRBJ2-7; D may be TRBD1 (6 bases). The CDR3 totals 15 residues. Germline V lookup: CDR1 MGHRA, CDR2 YSYEKL. V was shortened by 3 bases and J by 5 bases, with 17 bases between the two germline ends. The CDR3 DNA follows: TGCGCCAGCAGCCATCAACAGGGAAGTCGGGACGAGCAGTACTTC. It specifies CASSHQQGSRDEQYF.

This clone appeared a few times. The rearrangement joins TRBV28 to TRBJ1-2; no firm D call. The ends were cut back, 6 bases at V and 4 bases at J, with 18 bases in the middle. Germline values: CDR1 MDHEN, CDR2 SYDVKM. The CDR3 length is 15 residues. CDR3 bases: TGTGCCAGCAGCCCCGGGAGGGCCCACCTCTATGGCTACACCTTC. Its translation: CASSPGRAHLYGYTF.

The genes are TRBV5-4 and TRBJ2-3, with D maybe TRBD2 (5 bases). With 5 bases removed from V and 1 base from J, the gap between germline ends came to 11 bases. Looked up from germline, CDR1 is SGHNT and CDR2 is YYREEE (reference sequence). This CDR3 comprises 14 residues. As DNA, the CDR3 is TGTGCCAGCAGTGAATGGACTCGCACAGATACGCAGTATTTT. Translation: CASSEWTRTDTQYF.

This clone was detected a few times. At one end, the junction sequence differs from germline, possibly due to a read error. This chain uses TRBV19 with TRBJ2-7; a weak D match, TRBD1 (5 bases). The CDR3 has 12 amino acids. Germline CDR1 is LNHDA and CDR2 is SQIVND (reference sequence). CDR3 sequence reads: CASSNQGPDFFF. The CDR3 nucleotides read TGTGCCAGTAGTAATCAGGGCCCCGACTTCTTCTTC. Full variable domain (missing parts from reference TRBV19 and TRBJ2-7): DGGITQSPKYLFRKEGQNVTLSCEQNLNHDAMYWYRQDPGQGLRLIYYSQIVNDFQKGDIAEGYSVSREKKESFPLTVTSAQKNPTAFYLCASSNQGPDFFFGPGTRLTVT.

The chain links TRBV19 to TRBJ2-1; the D gene is possibly TRBD2 (5 bases). The germline V gene has CDR1 LNHDA and CDR2 SQIVND (reference sequence). With 6 bases removed from V and 2 bases from J, the gap between germline ends came to 14 bases. The CDR3 is 15 amino acids. The CDR3 DNA reads TGTGCCAGTAGGACCCCCTCGGGGACCTACAATGAGCAGTTCTTC. This gives the protein CASRTPSGTYNEQFF.

This sequence joins TRBV7-9 and TRBJ1-1; D uncertain. V lost 3 bases, J lost 10 bases, and 18 bases lay in between. The CDR3 covers 14 residues. Germline loops: CDR1 SEHNR, CDR2 FQNEAQ (reference sequence). CDR3 sequence reads: CASSFQAELRGAFF. CDR3 coding DNA: TGTGCCAGCAGCTTTCAGGCAGAGCTAAGAGGAGCTTTCTTT.

The genes are TRBV10-3 and TRBJ2-1; weak D call: TRBD2 (6 bases). This CDR3 spans 13 amino acids. CDR1 is ENHRY, CDR2 SYGVKD, per germline. Trimming stripped 3 bases from V and 7 bases from J, with 10 bases between. This CDR3 is CAISDPGVNEQFF. The CDR3 DNA reads TGTGCCATCAGTGACCCGGGGGTGAATGAGCAGTTCTTC.

For the CDR3, the DNA is TGCAGCGTACTAGCGGTTTGGGCGGATACGCAGTATTTT. It yields the protein CSVLAVWADTQYF. The chain is built from TRBV29-1 and TRBJ2-3; 8 bases line up with TRBD2. There are 13 residues in the CDR3. J gave up 6 bases and V 6 bases, and 8 bases lay outside the gene matches. Looked up from germline, CDR1 is SQVTM and CDR2 is ANQGSEA.

CDR3 sequence reads: CASSSGPPEAFF. The CDR3 nucleotides are TGTGCCAGCAGCTCGGGCCCTCCAGAGGCTTTCTTT. The chain carries TRBV7-9 and TRBJ1-1; D unclear. V was cut by 4 bases and J by 11 bases, with 14 bases left in between. Germline V gene lookup returns CDR1 SEHNR and CDR2 FQNEAQ (reference sequence). The CDR3 covers 12 residues.